Below are 19 T cell receptor beta chains sequenced from a single sample in a study of identifying expanded T cells in peripheral blood. This table comes from immunoSEQ multiplex PCR, and its TCRdb copy is limited to in-frame clones, with some not included. Among under 95,000 clones listed, 89% were seen once. The sample comprised blood. The origin of the receptors is a person between 18 and 70 years old in good health.

Worth noting for this clone: One end of the junction does not line up with germline, which may come from a read error. V gene TRBV27 combines with J gene TRBJ2-5, with 14 bases aligning to TRBD2. The J call may be in error: the DNA end matches TRBJ2-7 better. The CDR3 sequence is 17 residues long. The germline gives CDR1 MNHEY, CDR2 SMNVEV (reference sequence). CDR3 sequence: CASSLSVGTSGSGEQYF. CDR3 DNA: TGTGCCAGCAGTCTATCGGTAGGGACTAGCGGGAGTGGCGAGCAGTACTTC.

The chain joins TRBV5-6 to TRBJ2-7; 11 bases agree with TRBD2. Germline assignment: CDR1 SGHDT and CDR2 YYEEEE. Trimming removed 0 bases from V and 3 bases from J; junction bases left unmatched: 2. This CDR3 has 15 residues. CDR3 nucleotides: TGTGCCAGCAGCTTGGTGGGACTAGCGGACTACGAGCAGTACTTC. Translation gives CASSLVGLADYEQYF.

The chain couples TRBV5-8 to TRBJ2-5; maybe TRBD1 (6 bases). Trimming removed 3 bases at V and 3 bases at J, with 9 bases between. The CDR3 runs to 13 residues. The germline V gene encodes CDR1 SGHTS and CDR2 YDEGEE. In DNA, the CDR3 is TGTGCCAGCAGCTCAGGACAGAAAGAGACCCAGTACTTC. It specifies CASSSGQKETQYF.

The CDR3 spells CATRGTGHYGYTF. For the CDR3, the DNA is TGTGCCACCCGGGGGACAGGGCACTATGGCTACACCTTC. V and J are TRBV19 and TRBJ1-2; 9 positions match TRBD1. Germline-derived CDR1 and CDR2 are LNHDA and SQIVND (reference sequence). This CDR3 is 13 amino acids long. The ends lost 10 bases at V and 3 bases at J; junction bases unmatched: 6.

This clone was recorded once. The chain recombines TRBV6-6 with TRBJ1-3; D remains ambiguous. This CDR3 has 14 amino acids. Germline V lookup: CDR1 MNHNY, CDR2 SVGAGI (reference sequence). The V end was cut by 5 bases, the J end by 2 bases, with 10 bases between. CDR3 region: CASSPRTPGNTIYF. CDR3 in DNA: TGTGCCAGCAGTCCCCGGACCCCTGGAAACACCATATATTTT.

This sequence joins TRBV27 and TRBJ1-1, with D tentatively TRBD1 (5 bases). V lost 3 bases and J lost 0, with 17 bases in between. The CDR3 contains 17 residues. The germline gives CDR1 MNHEY, CDR2 SMNVEV (reference sequence). The CDR3 DNA sequence: TGTGCCAGCAGTTTGAGGGGAGTTGGAGGTTTGAACACTGAAGCTTTCTTT. It encodes CASSLRGVGGLNTEAFF.

This clone was observed once. The genes are TRBV7-8 and TRBJ2-3; 11 bases agree with TRBD2. The CDR3 runs to 16 residues. Losses at the gene ends were 4 bases for V and 4 bases for J; bases not matched to a gene: 7. CDR1 SGHVS and CDR2 FQNEAQ come from the germline V gene. For the CDR3, the DNA is TGTGCCAGCAGCTGGGGAACTAGCGGGAGCGCAGATACGCAGTATTTT. It is translated as CASSWGTSGSADTQYF.

The gene calls are TRBV5-1 and TRBJ2-1; 9 bases map to TRBD1. This CDR3 has 15 amino acids. The germline CDR1 and CDR2 sequences are SGHRS and YFSETQ. The J segment lost 1 base and the V segment lost 4 bases, leaving 3 bases of the junction unmatched. CDR3 in amino acids: CASSLGQGSYNEQFF. The CDR3 DNA follows: TGCGCCAGCAGCCTGGGACAGGGATCCTACAATGAGCAGTTCTTC.

In this sample, this clone turned up once. As DNA, the CDR3 is TGTGCCACCAGCAGAGTAGGGTACAGGGGCACAGATACGCAGTATTTT. Residues: CATSRVGYRGTDTQYF. The rearrangement links TRBV15 to TRBJ2-3, with D tentatively TRBD1 (6 bases). V dropped 1 base and J dropped 1 base, with 12 bases sitting between them. CDR3 length equals 16 residues. The germline gives CDR1 LNHNV, CDR2 YYDKDF (reference sequence).

With respect to this clone: This CDR3 is also generated by other DNA sequences in the sample. This chain joins TRBV7-9 and TRBJ2-7; 7 bases are shared with TRBD1. V shed 4 bases, J shed 3 bases, and the junction held 6 bases outside the gene matches. CDR3 length: 14 amino acids. In germline, CDR1 is SEHNR, CDR2 FQNEAQ (reference sequence). CDR3 nucleotide sequence: TGTGCCAGCAGCTCAGGGGGTGGGGGCTACGAGCAGTACTTC. Protein product: CASSSGGGGYEQYF.

The chain combines TRBV29-1 with TRBJ2-7, with D hard to call. Looked up from germline, CDR1 is SQVTM and CDR2 is ANQGSEA. CDR3 size: 13 residues. V lost 3 bases to trimming and J lost 0 bases, with 9 bases between them. The CDR3 DNA reads TGCAGCGTTGAGACGGTTAGCTCCTACGAGCAGTACTTC. Protein product: CSVETVSSYEQYF.

There are a few counts of this clone. The chain uses TRBV7-2 and TRBJ2-7, with D tentatively TRBD2 (7 bases). V gave up 6 bases and J gave up 5 bases, with 17 bases separating them. Germline V gene sequence: CDR1 SGHTA, CDR2 FQGNSA. The CDR3 has 14 amino acids. The CDR3 loop reads CASRTWGGPDEQYF. The CDR3 DNA sequence: TGTGCCAGCAGAACCTGGGGGGGGCCCGACGAGCAGTACTTC.

The V gene is TRBV28, the J gene TRBJ2-3; 7 bases agree with TRBD2. This CDR3 spans 14 amino acids. The germline V gene has CDR1 MDHEN and CDR2 SYDVKM. With 6 bases clipped from V and 1 base from J, the junction kept 4 bases outside the gene matches. The CDR3 nucleotides are TGTGCCAGCAGCAGAACTAGCGGCACAGATACGCAGTATTTT. As protein: CASSRTSGTDTQYF.

This clone has only one observation. The rearrangement links TRBV9 to TRBJ1-1; no clear D gene. Trimming stripped 0 bases from V and 4 bases from J, with 10 bases between. Germline CDR1 reads SGDLS; CDR2 reads YYNGEE. This CDR3 contains 14 residues. In DNA, the CDR3 is TGTGCCAGCAGCGTAGATGGAGGGAGCACTGAAGCTTTCTTT. Amino acids: CASSVDGGSTEAFF.

The rearrangement joins TRBV7-9 to TRBJ2-2, with TRBD2 matching 7 bases. Germline CDR1 and CDR2: SEHNR and FQNEAQ (reference sequence). This CDR3 has 18 amino acids. Germline trimming cut 0 bases from V and 1 base from J; bases unmatched to any gene: 8. The DNA for the CDR3 is TGTGCCAGCAGCTTAGCGCCGGGTCTAGCGGTGAACACCGGGGAGCTGTTTTTT. Its protein product is CASSLAPGLAVNTGELFF.

The rearrangement links TRBV6-5 to TRBJ1-5; weak D call: TRBD1 (5 bases). The V gene lost 6 bases and the J gene lost 3 bases, with 9 bases spanning the gap. CDR3 length: 13 amino acids. Per the germline V gene, CDR1 is MNHEY and CDR2 is SVGAGI. DNA for the CDR3: TGTGCCAGCAGCAGACAGACCAATCAGCCCCAGCATTTT. Protein sequence: CASSRQTNQPQHF.

This clone was found once. This chain uses TRBV6-1 with TRBJ1-3; TRBD1 matches 9 bases. The V gene end was trimmed by 2 bases and the J gene end by 0 bases; junction bases not matched to a gene: 17. The germline V gene has CDR1 MNHNS and CDR2 SASEGT. The CDR3 contains 21 residues. CDR3 residues: CASSELFPATGGRSSGNTIYF. In DNA form, the CDR3 reads TGTGCCAGCAGTGAACTATTTCCAGCGACAGGGGGGAGATCCTCTGGAAACACCATATATTTT.

In this sample, this clone turned up once. The V and J genes are TRBV30 and TRBJ2-7; TRBD1 matches at 7 bases. Germline assignment: CDR1 GTSNPN and CDR2 SVGIG (reference sequence). The CDR3 extends over 14 amino acids. Germline trimming cut 0 bases from V and 2 bases from J; bases unmatched to any gene: 4. As DNA, the CDR3 is TGTGCCTGGAGTGTTCTAGACAGGGCCTACGAGCAGTACTTC. Amino acid sequence: CAWSVLDRAYEQYF.

The chain carries TRBV7-8 and TRBJ2-1; tentatively, D is TRBD1 or TRBD2 (5 bases each). The ends were cut back, 8 bases at V and 0 bases at J, with 14 bases in the middle. The length of the CDR3 is 15 residues. CDR1 is SGHVS, CDR2 FQNEAQ, per germline. CDR3 protein: CASVMAGSSYNEQFF. The CDR3 DNA follows: TGTGCCAGCGTCATGGCAGGGAGCTCCTACAATGAGCAGTTCTTC.